The 25 T cell receptor beta chains reported below all come from one sample, sequenced in a study of T cell changes during pregnancy in multiple sclerosis. Sequencing was performed with immunoSEQ multiplex PCR; in TCRdb, only in-frame clones are kept and a portion is missing. The sample yields about 24,000 clones, about nine tenths seen once. Here the sequenced sample was CD8+ T cells from peripheral blood mononuclear cells, taken in the first trimester of pregnancy. Source of these receptors: a female donor in good health, enrolled as a control in a pregnancy study.

CDR3 sequence: CASSRDRGTDTQYF. The CDR3 nucleotides read TGTGCCAGCAGCCGGGACAGGGGCACAGATACGCAGTATTTT. This chain links TRBV27 with TRBJ2-3; 9 nucleotides line up with TRBD1. Unmatched junction bases numbered 2, after V lost 6 bases and J lost 1 base. CDR1 and CDR2 (germline): MNHEY, SMNVEV (reference sequence). This CDR3 spans 14 amino acids.

The chain combines TRBV18 with TRBJ1-4; no definite D call. Germline V gene data show CDR1 as KGHSH and CDR2 as LQKENI. This CDR3 has 15 residues. Trimming removed 2 bases at V and 0 bases at J, with 7 bases between. The CDR3 protein is CASSPSFATNEKLFF. CDR3 bases: TGTGCCAGCTCACCAAGCTTTGCAACTAATGAAAAACTGTTTTTT.

V gene TRBV4-1 combines with J gene TRBJ2-5; no reliable D call. V shed 0 bases and J shed 8 bases, with 19 bases lying between them. Germline assignment: CDR1 MGHRA and CDR2 YSYEKL. The CDR3 covers 16 residues. CDR3 nucleotides: TGCGCCAGCAGCCAAGATACCCCACCCCCGAGAGGTACCCAGTACTTC. Translated: CASSQDTPPPRGTQYF.

The V call is TRBV13, the J call TRBJ1-4, with a weak D call TRBD1 (5 bases). Germline loops: CDR1 PRHDT, CDR2 FYEKMQ (reference sequence). The CDR3 is 13 amino acids. V gave up 8 bases and J gave up 5 bases, with 12 bases separating them. The CDR3 sequence: CASSRGTNEKLFF. Written as DNA, the CDR3 is TGTGCCAGCTCCCGGGGGACGAATGAAAAACTGTTTTTT. Drawing the rest from reference TRBV13 and TRBJ1-4, the complete variable domain is AAGVIQSPRHLIKEKRETATLKCYPIPRHDTVYWYQQGPGQDPQFLISFYEKMQSDKGSIPDRFSAQQFSDYHSELNMSSLELGDSALYFCASSRGTNEKLFFGSGTQLSVL.

The rearrangement links TRBV19 to TRBJ2-3; D ambiguous. Trimming took 5 bases from V and 4 from J, leaving 10 bases between them. The CDR3 consists of 13 residues. Germline loops: CDR1 LNHDA, CDR2 SQIVND (reference sequence). CDR3 nucleotides: TGTGCCAGTAGTCCTCGTGGCCCAGATACGCAGTATTTT. Its protein is CASSPRGPDTQYF.

CDR3: CSVREGNQPQHF. In nucleotides, the CDR3 is TGCAGCGTTCGAGAGGGCAATCAGCCCCAGCATTTT. The chain employs TRBV29-1 and TRBJ1-5, with no clear D. In germline, CDR1 is SQVTM, CDR2 ANQGSEA. Trimming took 5 bases from V and 2 from J, leaving 7 bases between them. This CDR3 spans 12 amino acids.

The chain has TRBV11-2 and TRBJ2-1; D is ambiguous. This CDR3 is built from 12 residues. Between the trimmed V and J ends, which lost 5 bases and 5 bases, there was a span of 7 bases. Germline V gives CDR1 SGHAT, CDR2 FQNNGV. CDR3 amino acids: CASSPHHNEQFF. In nucleotides, the CDR3 is TGTGCCAGCAGCCCACACCACAATGAGCAGTTCTTC.

This clone appeared a single time. This rearrangement joins TRBV6-6 to TRBJ1-1; possibly TRBD1 for D (5 bases). V lost 4 bases and J 1 base, leaving 10 bases between the germline ends. This CDR3 has 14 amino acids. Germline CDR1 and CDR2: MNHNY and SVGAGI (reference sequence). CDR3: CASSSGRANTEAFF. The CDR3 DNA reads as TGTGCCAGCAGTTCGGGCAGGGCGAACACTGAAGCTTTCTTT.

The J gene is TRBJ2-7, the V gene TRBV7-2; 9 positions match TRBD2. Germline-derived CDR1 and CDR2 are SGHTA and FQGNSA. This CDR3 comprises 16 residues. The trim removed 3 bases at V and 5 bases at J, leaving 11 bases unmatched. The CDR3: CASSLGSGGPVDEQYF. The CDR3 coding sequence is TGTGCCAGCAGCTTGGGGAGCGGGGGGCCGGTCGACGAGCAGTACTTC.

J is TRBJ1-1 and V is TRBV4-3; D call uncertain. The CDR3 extends over 14 amino acids. Germline assignment: CDR1 LGHNA and CDR2 YSLEER. V gave up 0 bases and J gave up 8 bases, with 13 bases separating them. The DNA of the CDR3 is TGCGCCAGCAGCCAAGACAGGTACTTGACGGAAGCTTTCTTT. Protein product: CASSQDRYLTEAFF.

V gene TRBV7-9 combines with J gene TRBJ1-1; D is possibly TRBD1 (6 bases). Trimming left V 2 bases short and J 0 bases short, with 13 bases between. The CDR3 runs to 16 residues. Germline loops: CDR1 SEHNR, CDR2 FQNEAQ (reference sequence). CDR3 sequence: CASSLPPGHMNTEAFF. Written as DNA, the CDR3 is TGTGCCAGCAGCTTACCCCCGGGACACATGAACACTGAAGCTTTCTTT.

This rearrangement joins TRBV6-6 to TRBJ2-7; TRBD1 matches 8 bases. There are 14 residues in the CDR3. Looked up from germline, CDR1 is MNHNY and CDR2 is SVGAGI (reference sequence). Trimming removed 6 bases from V and 7 bases from J; junction bases left unmatched: 11. CDR3 DNA: TGTGCCAGCAGCCCACTCCAGGGGGCGCGGGAGCAGTACTTC. Its protein product is CASSPLQGAREQYF.

This clone has a single count. The chain carries TRBV4-3 and TRBJ1-2; D possibly corresponds to TRBD1 (6 bases). In germline, CDR1 is LGHNA, CDR2 YSLEER. Deletions cut 2 bases from V and 1 base from J, with 17 bases between. The CDR3 is made up of 17 amino acids. The CDR3 region has the DNA TGCGCCAGCAGCCAACTATATCCGGGACAATTTAACTATGGCTACACCTTC. Translation: CASSQLYPGQFNYGYTF.

This chain joins TRBV7-9 and TRBJ1-5; D is perhaps TRBD1 (5 bases). Germline V lookup: CDR1 SEHNR, CDR2 FQNEAQ (reference sequence). The CDR3 sequence is 14 residues long. V was trimmed by 5 bases and J by 4 bases, leaving 12 bases between them. CDR3: CASSVDSPNQPQHF. DNA of the CDR3: TGTGCCAGCAGCGTTGACAGCCCGAATCAGCCCCAGCATTTT.

V is TRBV19 and J is TRBJ1-2; 10 nucleotides match TRBD1. V was clipped by 0 bases and J by 3 bases; unmatched bases: 7. Germline CDR1 LNHDA, CDR2 SQIVND (reference sequence). There are 17 residues in the CDR3. CDR3 protein: CASSIDLATGGYYGYTF. Here the CDR3 DNA reads TGTGCCAGTAGTATAGATTTAGCGACAGGGGGCTACTATGGCTACACCTTC. Combining the CDR3 with reference TRBV19 and TRBJ1-2 gives the whole variable domain DGGITQSPKYLFRKEGQNVTLSCEQNLNHDAMYWYRQDPGQGLRLIYYSQIVNDFQKGDIAEGYSVSREKKESFPLTVTSAQKNPTAFYLCASSIDLATGGYYGYTFGSGTRLTVV.

This chain uses TRBV13 with TRBJ2-7; no clear D. V shed 1 base and J shed 2 bases, with 3 bases lying between them. Germline V gene lookup returns CDR1 PRHDT and CDR2 FYEKMQ (reference sequence). The CDR3 consists of 12 residues. This chain's CDR3 is CASSLATYEQYF. The CDR3 coding sequence is TGTGCCAGCAGCTTAGCCACCTACGAGCAGTACTTC.

This chain connects TRBV27 to TRBJ1-2, with 7 bases that match TRBD1. Trimming removed 6 bases from V and 4 bases from J; junction bases left unmatched: 8. This CDR3 region has 14 residues. Germline V gene sequence: CDR1 MNHEY, CDR2 SMNVEV (reference sequence). In nucleotides, the CDR3 is TGTGCCAGCAGCGAGGGGGCGTGGGGCTATGGCTACACCTTC. This gives the protein CASSEGAWGYGYTF.

The rearrangement uses TRBV9 and TRBJ1-2, with D possibly being TRBD1 (5 bases). The germline CDR1 and CDR2 sequences are SGDLS and YYNGEE. Trimming removed 0 bases at V and 7 bases at J, with 19 bases between. This CDR3 is built from 16 residues. CDR3 coding DNA: TGTGCCAGCAGCGTAGCGGGGGTGTCAGGGCTTAGTGGCTACACCTTC. Residues: CASSVAGVSGLSGYTF.

The V call is TRBV4-3, the J call TRBJ2-3, with TRBD1 matching over 7 bases. This CDR3 region has 14 residues. V was clipped by 8 bases and J by 4 bases; unmatched bases: 9. Per the germline V gene, CDR1 is LGHNA and CDR2 is YSLEER. CDR3 in DNA: TGCGCCAGCGGGCCAGACAGGGAAGCAGATACGCAGTATTTT. Its translation: CASGPDREADTQYF.

This clone has more than one count but fewer than ten. The V call is TRBV5-1, the J call TRBJ2-7; no clear D. Per germline, CDR1 SGHRS and CDR2 YFSETQ. The V gene lost 1 base and the J gene lost 3 bases, with 5 bases spanning the gap. There are 12 residues in the CDR3. This CDR3 is CASSLNSYEQYF. DNA of the CDR3: TGCGCCAGCAGCTTGAACAGCTACGAGCAGTACTTC.

This clone has more than one count but fewer than ten. The rearrangement uses TRBV19 and TRBJ1-5, with D maybe TRBD1 (5 bases). The CDR3 has 15 amino acids. CDR1 and CDR2 from the germline V gene are LNHDA and SQIVND (reference sequence). With 5 bases removed from V and 5 bases from J, the gap between germline ends came to 16 bases. The CDR3 DNA sequence: TGTGCCAGTAGTCGCGGACAACCCTCAGATCAGCCCCAGCATTTT. This encodes CASSRGQPSDQPQHF.

This clone turned up a few times. The V call is TRBV7-3, the J call TRBJ2-3; 10 positions agree with TRBD1. Per germline, CDR1 SGHTA and CDR2 FQGTGA. The CDR3 is 16 residues long. V lost 2 bases to trimming and J lost 4 bases; unmatched junction nucleotides: 6. This CDR3 is CASSLGPGTGADTQYF. Written as DNA, the CDR3 is TGTGCCAGCAGCTTAGGGCCCGGGACAGGGGCAGATACGCAGTATTTT.

The chain carries TRBV6-1 and TRBJ2-7; 8 bases are a match to TRBD2. CDR1 and CDR2 (germline): MNHNS, SASEGT. The CDR3 extends over 14 amino acids. V lost 4 bases to trimming and J lost 1 base; unmatched junction nucleotides: 3. For the CDR3, the DNA is TGTGCCAGCAGTGCGCGGGGGGTATCCTACGAGCAGTACTTC. Protein sequence: CASSARGVSYEQYF.

This clone has more than one count but fewer than ten. This chain connects TRBV2 to TRBJ2-7, with TRBD1 as a possible D gene (6 bases). V lost 7 bases and J 4 bases, leaving 20 bases between the germline ends. CDR1 and CDR2 (germline): SNHLY, FYNNEI. The CDR3 extends over 15 amino acids. The CDR3 region has the DNA TGTGCCAGCATCCCGACAGGAGTCATCCCTTACGAGCAGTACTTC. Amino acids: CASIPTGVIPYEQYF.

On this clone itself: A junction boundary mismatches the germline segment, possibly from a read error. The J gene is TRBJ2-5, the V gene TRBV7-2, with 8 positions matching TRBD2. This CDR3 has 15 residues. Germline loops: CDR1 SGHTA, CDR2 FQGNSA. The chain's CDR3 is CASSQRGGLAETQYF. CDR3 DNA: TGCGCCAGCAGCCAACGGGGGGGCCTTGCAGAGACCCAGTACTTC.